Included here is one T cell receptor (beta chain) sequence, with context. In the authors' workflow: Amplification from reference gene primers served as the basis for estimated nucleated cell counts. Produced via immunoSEQ multiplex PCR; TCRdb's table is partial and in-frame only. V and J calls and clone size are given by that table; D and trimming were obtained from the DNA. The sample records under 150,000 clones, over 75% being singletons. This sample was taken from a study of blood T cell repertoires in COVID-19. The source of this sequence is a man between 50 and 59 years old in a cohort exposed to, infected with or recovered from COVID-19 (not recorded which). The sample comprised PBMCs or T cells enriched from blood (not recorded which).

The CDR3, as DNA: TGTGCCAGCAGTTACCCTATTGGGGGGGCCGAGGAGACCCAGTACTTC. This encodes CASSYPIGGAEETQYF. The rearrangement uses TRBV6-2 or TRBV6-3 and TRBJ2-5; TRBD2 is a possible D gene (7 bases). The CDR3 runs to 16 residues. Trimming removed 2 bases at V and 5 bases at J, with 18 bases between. CDR1 is MNHEY and CDR2 is SVGEGT in the germline V gene.